Included here is one T cell receptor (beta chain) sequence, with context. Original processing notes: It was from reference gene primer amplification that nucleated cell counts were estimated. TCRdb's table, derived via immunoSEQ multiplex PCR, lists solely in-frame clones and lacks some. That table is the source of V, J and clone size, and D and trimming were worked out from the DNA. Of about 200,000 clones in the sample, roughly 84% were seen once. These data originate in a study of blood T cell repertoires in COVID-19. As for the study in general: PBMCs, B-cell-depleted T cells, or T cells were the source of the cDNA or gDNA that made up the material.

Germline CDR1 is SGHRS and CDR2 is YFSETQ. Trimming took off 0 bases at V and 2 bases at J, with 7 bases between the two ends. The CDR3 runs to 14 residues. This clonotype was obtained from a human donor in a cohort sampled during active COVID-19. The sample consisted of peripheral blood. The V and J genes are TRBV5-1 and TRBJ2-3; a possible D gene is TRBD2 (6 bases). In nucleotides, the CDR3 is TGCGCCAGCAGCTTGGCGGGGGTCACAGATACGCAGTATTTT. This codes for CASSLAGVTDTQYF.